Given below is one T cell receptor (beta chain) in context. Regarding time point: persistent/refractory GD, antithyroid drugs over 5 years with positive TRAb. With RNA extracted from PBMCs as input, the TCR library was made. The data were taken from a study of regulatory T cells in long-lasting Graves disease. Relying on iRepertoire HTBI primers and Arm-PCR of CDR3 regions, the team built TCR beta libraries. TCRdb called the multiplex PCR reads again in MiXCR, with one record for every CDR3 protein. The sample contains a few hundred thousand distinct CDR3 sequences, 23% of which appear only once. The receptor was isolated from a female donor with Graves disease. Sequencing used peripheral blood mononuclear cells (PBMCs), obtained when the disease was refractory, from a patient treated with antithyroid drugs.

Written as DNA, the CDR3 is TGCGCCAGCAGCCAAGAGACGTTGACAACTAATGAAAAACTGTTTTTT. Residues: CASSQETLTTNEKLFF. The chain links TRBV4-1 to TRBJ1-4, with D unclear. V shed 0 bases and J shed 0 bases, with 8 bases lying between them. Germline assignment: CDR1 MGHRA and CDR2 YSYEKL. The CDR3 loop spans 16 amino acids.